This T cell receptor beta chain comes out of a study of shared clonotypes between healthy human individuals. Study in general: Three plates each covered CD4 naive and memory; CD8 naive two, CD8 memory one.

The test was conducted at deep level. This table comes from immunoSEQ multiplex PCR, and its TCRdb copy is limited to in-frame clones, with some not included. The table has some 2.1 million clones, about 95% seen once. Notes on the study in general: Tissues were not sampled, only blood, and their repertoires likely differ. Among non-shared clonotypes, generation probabilities were lower than among those shared by all four donors.

CD8 cells classed as naive were CD45RO-negative and positively selected for CCR7, excluding terminally differentiated effector memory CD45RA+ cells. To note about this clone: Its antigen is currently unknown.

V shed 1 base and J shed 6 bases, with 13 bases lying between them. The CDR3 length is 13 residues. Germline-derived CDR1 and CDR2 are GTSNPN and SVGIG (reference sequence). The V and J genes are TRBV30 and TRBJ2-7; maybe TRBD1 (5 bases). This clonotype originated in a man aged 18 to 29 in good health. The sequencing input was naive CD8+ T cells sorted from blood. The CDR3 DNA follows: TGTGCCTGGAGTGGACAGCCCGGCAGCGAGCAGTACTTC. Translation gives CAWSGQPGSEQYF.